Below, 4 T cell receptor beta chains from the same sample are listed, as sequenced in a study of HIV-infected patients and healthy controls. Whole blood was used without fractionation, so all unsorted peripheral T cells were included. cDNA was made from approximately 0.55 ug RNA using alpha and beta constant primers. Each of the alpha and beta chains got its own library through chain-specific third strand synthesis with indices. MiXCR, applied by TCRdb to the 5' RACE reads, yields one record per CDR3 protein. The table has about 17,000 distinct CDR3 sequences, approximately 5.8% seen once. Input material: blood. The source is an adult in good health.

This clonotype was counted at least ten times. The chain combines TRBV29-1 with TRBJ1-3, with D possibly matching TRBD1 (6 bases). The length of the CDR3 is 13 residues. Germline CDR1 and CDR2: SQVTM and ANQGSEA. V lost 4 bases, J lost 4 bases, and 11 bases lay in between. The CDR3, as DNA: TGCAGCGTTGTCACAGGGAGAGGAAACACCATATATTTT. Its translation is CSVVTGRGNTIYF.

This clonotype has at least ten counts. This chain joins TRBV5-8 and TRBJ2-3; unclear D gene. The CDR3 is 15 residues long. V shed 3 bases and J shed 0 bases, with 11 bases lying between them. The germline V gene has CDR1 SGHTS and CDR2 YDEGEE. The CDR3 here is CASSSDATSTDTQYF. CDR3 DNA sequence: TGTGCCAGCAGCTCCGACGCTACTAGCACAGATACGCAGTATTTT. The whole variable domain, filled in from reference TRBV5-8 and TRBJ2-3, reads EAGVTQSPTHLIKTRGQQATLRCSPISGHTSVYWYQQALGLGLQFLLWYDEGEERNRGNFPPRFSGRQFPNYSSELNVNALELEDSALYLCASSSDATSTDTQYFGPGTRLTVL.

This clonotype was seen repeatedly, ten times or more. V gene TRBV19 combines with J gene TRBJ2-1; 8 positions agree with TRBD1. CDR1 LNHDA and CDR2 SQIVND come from the germline V gene (reference sequence). V lost 10 bases, J lost 3 bases, and 11 bases stayed unmatched. The CDR3 is 15 amino acids. The CDR3 nucleotides read TGTGCCACCCAAGCGAGTGGGACAGGCTACAATGAGCAGTTCTTC. Protein product: CATQASGTGYNEQFF.

This clonotype is classed as medium-sized. V gene TRBV6-4 combines with J gene TRBJ1-5; D remains unclear. Germline V gene sequence: CDR1 MRHNA, CDR2 SNTAGT. V was pared by 8 bases and J by 0 bases, with 11 bases between. The CDR3 runs 14 residues. CDR3 in amino acids: CASSPDYSNQPQHF. CDR3 bases: TGTGCCAGCTCGCCCGACTATAGCAATCAGCCCCAGCATTTT.